This section outlines one TCR beta chain sequence together with its context. What antigen it recognizes has not been identified. No much larger clone exists at a distance of one base, and base qualities are not known. This sample was taken from a study of Ad26.COV2.S vaccination and SARS-CoV-2 variants (dated by TCRdb to about 2021). Study-wide context: Donors in the vaccine arm were drawn from COV1001, a multicentre, randomized, double-blind, placebo-controlled phase I-IIa trial testing Ad26.COV2.S in healthy adults. A total of approximately 30 samples were included in the TCR-sequenced set, comprising some 20 Ad26.COV2.S vaccine recipients, 5 placebo recipients and 8 SARS-CoV-2 convalescent individuals. Investigators remained blinded to trial group allocation during experiments and outcome assessment. Participants in the trial were split at random into five groups of five each, receiving low-dose or high-dose Ad26.COV2.S once or twice, or else placebo on both occasions. Dosing of Ad26.COV2.S was intramuscular, at either 5x10^10 or 1x10^11 viral particles, delivered as one shot or as two shots spaced 56 days apart. Sequencing of the TCRbeta repertoire served to evaluate the specificity and breadth of SARS-CoV-2-reactive T cell receptors following Ad26.COV2.S vaccination. The study at large found these results: Vaccine and placebo recipients had comparable non-spike TCR breadth, which fits with the vaccine containing only spike. Compared with placebo recipients, Ad26.COV2.S recipients showed higher spike-specific TCR breadth (P = 0.0014). The authors noted that total T cell responses may have been underestimated by the TCR breadth and depth analyses. Substantial breadth of spike-specific CD8+ and CD4+ T cell responses was reported after vaccination. The study was not powered to compare responses between vaccine doses or regimens.

Compared with germline, V lacks 5 bases and J lacks 6 bases; bases without a gene match: 6. CDR1 and CDR2 (SEHNR, FQNEAQ) derive from the germline V gene (reference sequence). The CDR3 starts with the cysteine, ends with the phenylalanine, and has 13 residues. CDR3 DNA is the only sequence kept; it has 39 bases, read in frame from the first base. The treatment or condition label for this specimen denotes: around 19 received Ad26.COV2.S at low or high dose, single or two shots; roughly five received placebo; per-sample allocation not given. For vaccine and placebo recipients, the sequenced repertoires came from samples collected on day 63 after the first injection. In Cohort 1b, roughly 25 adults aged 18-55 years were enrolled at a single site in Boston, USA, between 29 July and 7 August 2020. Ad26.COV2.S consisted of a replication-incompetent adenovirus type 26 vector by which a prefusion-stabilized SARS-CoV-2 spike protein from the original Wuhan strain was expressed.

TCRbeta CDR3 regions were sequenced with the immunoSEQ Assay. After extraction, genomic DNA underwent amplification by bias-controlled multiplex PCR, followed by high-throughput sequencing. As for the original processing: Collapsing and filtering of sequences were performed to quantify the absolute abundance of each unique TCRbeta CDR3 region. Usable DNA was measured by amplifying reference genes present in all nucleated cells, and TCRbeta template counts were normalized to that usable DNA to estimate T cell fraction. Repertoire TCRs were annotated as SARS-CoV-2-specific when V gene, CDR3 amino acid sequence and J gene were exactly matched to a known reactive TCR set. MIRA supplied the reference SARS-CoV-2 TCR set, which was filtered for enrichment in COVID-19-positive ImmuneCODE repertoires so that public or cross-reactive TCRs were removed. Drawing on the MIRA antigens, annotated TCRs were analysed further at the level of specific ORF or position within ORF. Breadth was defined as annotated unique rearrangements over total unique productive rearrangements; depth was the summed frequency of those rearrangements. Group comparisons of TCR breadth used two-sided Wilcoxon rank-sum tests. Held by TCRdb, this immuneACCESS table contains in-frame sequences only and omits some clones. Under half of the omission traces to an unresolved V gene where checked; the cause of the rest is unknown. The V and J calls and clone size are taken from that table; D and trimming were inferred from the DNA. This sample comprises about 390,000 clones, about 88% of them detected only once. The ten largest clones capture approximately 3.7% of the sample.

The origin of this receptor is a person between 18 and 60 years old who received the Ad26.COV2.S COVID-19 vaccine or a placebo. This specimen was peripheral blood, taken in a trial of Ad26.COV2.S vaccine versus placebo. The chain is made from TRBV7-9 and TRBJ2-7; the junction holds 8 bases that match TRBD1. The CDR3: CASSRTGLSEQYF. The bases are TGTGCCAGCAGCCGGACAGGGTTAAGCGAGCAGTACTTC.